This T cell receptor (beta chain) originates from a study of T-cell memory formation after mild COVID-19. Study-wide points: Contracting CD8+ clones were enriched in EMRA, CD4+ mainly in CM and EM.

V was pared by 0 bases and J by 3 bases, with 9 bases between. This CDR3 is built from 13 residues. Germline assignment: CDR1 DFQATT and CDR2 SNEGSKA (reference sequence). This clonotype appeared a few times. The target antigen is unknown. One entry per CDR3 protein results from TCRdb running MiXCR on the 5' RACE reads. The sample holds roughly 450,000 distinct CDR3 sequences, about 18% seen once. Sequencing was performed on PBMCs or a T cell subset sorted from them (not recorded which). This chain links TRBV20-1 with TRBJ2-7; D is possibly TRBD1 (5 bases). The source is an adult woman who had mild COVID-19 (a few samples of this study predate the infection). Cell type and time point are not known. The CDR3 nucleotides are TGCAGTGCTAGAGATGGGGCTTTCTACGAGCAGTACTTC. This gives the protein CSARDGAFYEQYF.